Listed here are 22 T cell receptor beta chains from one sample, sequenced in a study of shared clonotypes between healthy human individuals. Here immunoSEQ multiplex PCR was the method, and the copy in TCRdb shows in-frame clones only, minus some. The profile shows fewer than 1.6 million clones, about 98.5% of them singletons. Material: naive CD4+ T cells sorted from blood. Regarding subset: CD45RA+ positively selected. The receptors come from a man aged 25 to 40 in good health.

V and J are TRBV5-1 and TRBJ2-1; 8 bases match TRBD2. After removal of 2 bases from V and 7 bases from J, the junction contained 8 bases not matched to a gene. The CDR3 extends over 15 amino acids. Germline assignment: CDR1 SGHRS and CDR2 YFSETQ. The CDR3 bases are TGCGCCAGCAGCTTTACACGGACTAGCAGTAATGAGCAGTTCTTC. It codes for CASSFTRTSSNEQFF.

The V gene is TRBV29-1, the J gene TRBJ2-2, with 14 positions matching TRBD2. Germline-derived CDR1 and CDR2 are SQVTM and ANQGSEA. The CDR3 is 18 residues long. The V and J ends lost 7 bases and 2 bases, in that order; junction bases with no gene match: 12. The DNA of the CDR3 is TGCAGCGCTAAAAGTGGACTAGCGGGAGGAAGCAACACCGGGGAGCTGTTTTTT. Translated, it gives CSAKSGLAGGSNTGELFF.

The rearrangement links TRBV2 to TRBJ1-1; D may be TRBD1 (6 bases). Trimming removed 4 bases from V and 7 bases from J, with 13 bases in between. Germline CDR1 SNHLY, CDR2 FYNNEI. The CDR3 is 13 amino acids. CDR3 DNA sequence: TGTGCCAGCAGTGTTACAGGGTACATTGAAGCTTTCTTT. Translating it yields CASSVTGYIEAFF.

V gene TRBV4-2 combines with J gene TRBJ1-2; 9 bases are a match to TRBD1. This CDR3 contains 20 residues. The germline V gene has CDR1 LGHNA and CDR2 YNFKEQ. V dropped 0 bases and J dropped 2; count of bases not matched to a gene: 16. The CDR3 DNA reads TGTGCCAGCAGCCAAGATCGGGCGGGACAGGGTCGTGGGAAGAACTATGGCTACACCTTC. This translates into CASSQDRAGQGRGKNYGYTF.

The chain joins TRBV5-5 to TRBJ2-7, with D possibly matching TRBD2 (6 bases). This CDR3 region has 15 residues. V lost 0 bases, J lost 0 bases, and 10 bases lay in between. The germline V gene has CDR1 SGHKS and CDR2 YYEKEE (reference sequence). CDR3 region: CASSLDWGDSYEQYF. The CDR3 nucleotides are TGTGCCAGCAGCTTGGACTGGGGGGACTCCTACGAGCAGTACTTC.

This chain connects TRBV6-1 to TRBJ2-7; 8 bases are shared with TRBD2. Trimming cost V 6 bases and J 3 bases; bases outside gene matches: 7. From germline, CDR1 is MNHNS and CDR2 SASEGT. The CDR3 is 14 amino acids. CDR3 DNA sequence: TGTGCCAGCAGGGTACAGCGGGAGAGCTACGAGCAGTACTTC. It yields the protein CASRVQRESYEQYF.

This clone is a singleton in its sample. The chain couples TRBV6-6 to TRBJ1-4, with TRBD1 matching 7 bases. Unmatched junction bases numbered 8, after V lost 5 bases and J lost 2 bases. The CDR3 consists of 16 residues. Per germline, CDR1 MNHNY and CDR2 SVGAGI (reference sequence). The CDR3 region has the DNA TGTGCCAGCAGTAATCCCCGACAGGGTACTAATGAAAAACTGTTTTTT. Protein: CASSNPRQGTNEKLFF.

The chain combines TRBV21-1 with TRBJ1-5. TRBV21-1 is noted as a pseudogene. This CDR3 is built from 17 residues. The CDR3 reads CASSKEMDTRHNQPQHF. CDR3 sequence (DNA): TGTGCCAGCAGCAAAGAGATGGATACTAGGCACAATCAGCCCCAGCATTTT.

The chain combines TRBV9 with TRBJ2-6, with 8 bases aligning to TRBD1. Germline CDR1 reads SGDLS; CDR2 reads YYNGEE. The CDR3 totals 19 residues. Trimming at V came to 7 bases and at J to 0 bases, leaving 15 bases not matched to a gene. CDR3 sequence (DNA): TGTGCCAGCGGAGGGTTTGGGACAGGACCTCTCTCTGGGGCCAACGTCCTGACTTTC. Its protein product is CASGGFGTGPLSGANVLTF. Full variable domain (remainder filled in from reference TRBV9 and TRBJ2-6): DSGVTQTPKHLITATGQRVTLRCSPRSGDLSVYWYQQSLDQGLQFLIQYYNGEERAKGNILERFSAQQFPDLHSELNLSSLELGDSALYFCASGGFGTGPLSGANVLTFGAGSRLTVL.

J is TRBJ2-7 and V is TRBV4-3; tentatively, D is TRBD2 (5 bases). Germline V gene sequence: CDR1 LGHNA, CDR2 YSLEER. The CDR3 sequence is 16 residues long. V lost 10 bases and J 0 bases, leaving 22 bases between the germline ends. Here the CDR3 DNA reads TGCGCCACCCCCCCCCTGGTGCGGACTTTCTCCTACGAGCAGTACTTC. Encoded protein: CATPPLVRTFSYEQYF.

A single count supports this clone. V gene TRBV9 combines with J gene TRBJ2-6; D unclear. V was shortened by 3 bases and J by 10 bases, with 14 bases between the two germline ends. The CDR3 runs to 14 residues. Germline lookup yields CDR1 SGDLS and CDR2 YYNGEE. The DNA for the CDR3 is TGTGCCAGCAGCGCATCCTCGGTTTTTAACGTCCTGACTTTC. Its protein is CASSASSVFNVLTF.

The chain is built from TRBV9 and TRBJ2-1; tentative D call: TRBD2 (6 bases). CDR3 length equals 15 residues. Germline V gene sequence: CDR1 SGDLS, CDR2 YYNGEE. The ends were cut back, 3 bases at V and 4 bases at J, with 14 bases in the middle. CDR3 coding DNA: TGTGCCAGCAGCGGAAATAGCGGAACGTACAATGAGCAGTTCTTC. Protein product: CASSGNSGTYNEQFF.

This chain joins TRBV29-1 and TRBJ1-2; D possibly corresponds to TRBD1 (6 bases). The CDR3 runs 14 residues. Germline V gives CDR1 SQVTM, CDR2 ANQGSEA. V lost 3 bases and J 4 bases, leaving 15 bases between the germline ends. The CDR3 loop reads CSVEEATGTYGYTF. The CDR3 nucleotides read TGCAGCGTTGAGGAAGCTACAGGGACCTATGGCTACACCTTC.

This clone was seen only once. This chain connects TRBV11-2 to TRBJ1-3; unclear D gene. Trimming left V 1 base short and J 0 bases short, with 10 bases between. The germline gives CDR1 SGHAT, CDR2 FQNNGV. The CDR3 has 16 amino acids. The CDR3 DNA sequence: TGTGCCAGCAGCTTAGGTAGGACGTACTCTGGAAACACCATATATTTT. Translated: CASSLGRTYSGNTIYF.

The gene calls are TRBV10-1 and TRBJ1-4; TRBD1 aligns across 12 bases. Germline loops: CDR1 WNHNN, CDR2 SYGVQD (reference sequence). CDR3 length: 14 residues. J gave up 10 bases and V 6 bases, and 6 bases lay outside the gene matches. The CDR3 region is CASSAGTGGGKLFF. CDR3 sequence (DNA): TGCGCCAGCAGCGCCGGGACAGGGGGCGGAAAACTGTTTTTT.

The gene calls are TRBV19 and TRBJ1-2; D remains unclear. CDR1 is LNHDA, CDR2 SQIVND, per germline (reference sequence). The V gene lost 5 bases and the J gene lost 8 bases, with 18 bases spanning the gap. This CDR3 region has 14 residues. CDR3 DNA: TGTGCCAGTAGTCCGTACATTACGGGCCGGGGCTACACCTTC. Translation: CASSPYITGRGYTF.

J is TRBJ1-1 and V is TRBV6-1; D possibly corresponds to TRBD1 (5 bases). This CDR3 comprises 14 residues. V was shortened by 2 bases and J by 0 bases, with 7 bases between the two germline ends. The germline gives CDR1 MNHNS, CDR2 SASEGT. In nucleotides, the CDR3 is TGTGCCAGCAGTGAATGGGGGTTGAACACTGAAGCTTTCTTT. Translating gives CASSEWGLNTEAFF.

V usage is TRBV28 and J usage is TRBJ2-2; tentatively, D is TRBD2 (6 bases). Trimming removed 4 bases at V and 8 bases at J, with 20 bases between. Germline CDR1 and CDR2: MDHEN and SYDVKM. CDR3 length: 16 residues. The CDR3, as DNA: TGTGCCAGCAGTTCCCCGCGACTAGTGAACGGTGGGGAGCTGTTTTTT. Amino acid sequence: CASSSPRLVNGGELFF.

The chain uses TRBV5-1 and TRBJ1-5, with D unclear. CDR3 length: 12 amino acids. Trimming left V 0 bases short and J 10 bases short, with 8 bases between. The germline gives CDR1 SGHRS, CDR2 YFSETQ. CDR3 sequence reads: CASSLEGSPQHF. CDR3 DNA sequence: TGCGCCAGCAGCTTGGAAGGAAGTCCCCAGCATTTT.

The chain carries TRBV27 and TRBJ2-1; D could derive from TRBD1 or TRBD2 (5 bases each). V lost 7 bases to trimming and J lost 7 bases, with 17 bases between them. This CDR3 spans 14 amino acids. Per the germline V gene, CDR1 is MNHEY and CDR2 is SMNVEV (reference sequence). The CDR3 DNA follows: TGTGCCAGCACCCACCGGGACGGGCCAAATGAGCAGTTCTTC. As protein: CASTHRDGPNEQFF.

The chain joins TRBV5-4 to TRBJ2-5; tentative D call: TRBD1 (6 bases). Germline-derived CDR1 and CDR2 are SGHNT and YYREEE (reference sequence). V lost 1 base and J lost 1, with 14 bases in between. The CDR3 spans 16 residues. The CDR3 DNA follows: TGTGCCAGCAGCTTGCCTTCGGGACAAGTCCAAGAGACCCAGTACTTC. Translation: CASSLPSGQVQETQYF.

The chain carries TRBV30 and TRBJ1-3; D call uncertain. The CDR3 is 12 amino acids. Germline CDR1 and CDR2: GTSNPN and SVGIG (reference sequence). The V end was cut by 2 bases, the J end by 8 bases, with 10 bases between. CDR3 protein: CAWSISPYTIYF. DNA of the CDR3: TGTGCCTGGAGTATCTCCCCTTACACCATATATTTT.